Listed below are T cell receptor beta chains from one sample, sequenced in a study of blood T cells in healthy people across ages. In TCRdb, the 5' RACE reads were re-called with MiXCR into one record per CDR3 protein. The profile shows 1.5 million to 2 million distinct CDR3 sequences, 35% to 50% of them singletons. The specimen was blood. The source is a human donor in good health. Both conserved end residues are part of each CDR3. The D gene is left open where the match is weak. The size field is filled for only some rows; it gives once, few, many or a size class.

V: TRBV29-1; size: .; J: TRBJ2-7; D: .; DNA: TGCAGCGTTCTTGGGGGGGCGGACGGAGTTTTGCCTTCCTACGAGCAGTACTTC; CDR3: CSVLGGADGVLPSYEQYF
V: TRBV4-2; size: .; J: TRBJ2-3; D: TRBD2; DNA: TGTGCCAGCAGCCAATCGCCGGCGATGAGAGCGGGGGTAACTGATACGCAGTATTTT; CDR3: CASSQSPAMRAGVTDTQYF
V: TRBV7-2; size: many; J: TRBJ2-4; D: .; DNA: TGTGCCAGCAGCTTACTGGACATTCAGTACTTC; CDR3: CASSLLDIQYF
V: TRBV4-3; size: few; J: TRBJ2-7; D: .; DNA: TGCGCCAGCAGCCAGGGGACACCCTCGTACTACGAGCAGTACTTC; CDR3: CASSQGTPSYYEQYF
V: TRBV28; size: few; J: TRBJ2-4; D: .; DNA: TGTGCCAGCAGTTTCACATCACGAGCAAACATTCAGTACTTC; CDR3: CASSFTSRANIQYF
V: TRBV12-1; size: .; J: TRBJ1-5; D: .; DNA: TGTGCCAGCAGCCAATGGAGTCAGCCCCAGCATTTT; CDR3: CASSQWSQPQHF
V: TRBV5-1; size: .; J: TRBJ1-2; D: TRBD1; DNA: TGCGCCAGCAGTATAATAACAGGGGCGACAGCCTATGGCTACACCTTC; CDR3: CASSIITGATAYGYTF
V: TRBV5-5; size: few; J: TRBJ2-7; D: .; DNA: TGTGCCAGCAGGCGAGGGGGACGGTCCTACGAGCAGTACTTC; CDR3: CASRRGGRSYEQYF
V: TRBV4-2; size: .; J: TRBJ1-1; D: .; DNA: TGTGCCAGCAGCCAAAAGGGGGTAGAGGACACTGAAGCTTTCTTT; CDR3: CASSQKGVEDTEAFF
V: TRBV5-6; size: .; J: TRBJ1-1; D: .; DNA: TGTGCCAGCAGCTTGGTCCGGGTTGGCACTGAAGCTTTCTTT; CDR3: CASSLVRVGTEAFF
V: TRBV7-3; size: .; J: TRBJ2-1; D: .; DNA: TGTGCCAGCAGCCAGGGGTCCCCACCTAACAATGATCAGTTCTTC; CDR3: CASSQGSPPNNDQFF
V: TRBV20-1; size: .; J: TRBJ2-7; D: .; DNA: TGCAGTGCTATCACAGGGCGGTACGAGCAGTACTTC; CDR3: CSAITGRYEQYF
V: TRBV6-5; size: few; J: TRBJ2-1; D: TRBD2; DNA: TGTGCCAGCAGTTTCCTAGGGACTAGCGGGGGGATCCCCTACAATGAGCAGTTCTTC; CDR3: CASSFLGTSGGIPYNEQFF
V: TRBV9; size: few; J: TRBJ1-1; D: .; DNA: TGTGCCAGCAGCTCCGGGGCAGGGTTTTTCACTGAAGCTTTCTTT; CDR3: CASSSGAGFFTEAFF
V: TRBV5-1; size: .; J: TRBJ2-1; D: .; DNA: TGCGCCGGCAGTCTCGGGGTGACCTACAATGAGCAGTTCTTC; CDR3: CAGSLGVTYNEQFF
V: TRBV4-1; size: .; J: TRBJ2-6; D: .; DNA: TGCGCCAGCAGCCAAGATAGAAGGGGCGCTGGGGCCAACGTCCTGACTTTC; CDR3: CASSQDRRGAGANVLTF
V: TRBV18; size: .; J: TRBJ2-1; D: TRBD1; DNA: TGTGCCAGCTCGCCCGGGGACAGGGTCTACAATGAGCAGTTCTTC; CDR3: CASSPGDRVYNEQFF
V: TRBV2; size: few; J: TRBJ2-1; D: TRBD2; DNA: TGTGCCAGCATGGACTGGGAGGGGCTCCTCCCTGAGCAGTTCTTC; CDR3: CASMDWEGLLPEQFF
V: TRBV7-2; size: .; J: TRBJ2-7; D: TRBD2; DNA: TGTGCCAGCAGCTTGCGCTTTAGGGATCTAGCGGGGGGCTCCTACGAGCAGTACTTC; CDR3: CASSLRFRDLAGGSYEQYF
V: TRBV4-1; size: .; J: TRBJ1-5; D: .; DNA: TGCGCCAGCAGCCAAGGGGGTATTGGTCAGCCCCAGCATTTT; CDR3: CASSQGGIGQPQHF
V: TRBV29-1; size: few; J: TRBJ2-5; D: .; DNA: TGCAGCGTTGGGCCACAACAGGGAGCAGGGACCCAGTACTTC; CDR3: CSVGPQQGAGTQYF
V: TRBV6-5; size: many; J: TRBJ2-6; D: .; DNA: TGTGCCAGCAGTTACTCCATAGCGTTTGGGGCCAACGTCCTGACTTTC; CDR3: CASSYSIAFGANVLTF
V: TRBV4-1; size: few; J: TRBJ1-1; D: .; DNA: TGCGCCAGCAGCCAAGTGCCAGTCCCGAACACTGAAGCTTTCTTT; CDR3: CASSQVPVPNTEAFF
V: TRBV9; size: .; J: TRBJ1-2; D: .; DNA: TGTGCCAGCAGCGTAACTGGGAGGCCTAACTATGGCTACACCTTC; CDR3: CASSVTGRPNYGYTF
V: TRBV25-1; size: .; J: TRBJ2-3; D: TRBD1; DNA: TGTGCCAGCAGGGTAGGACAGGGGGTCCCAGATACGCAGTATTTT; CDR3: CASRVGQGVPDTQYF
V: TRBV5-1; size: once; J: TRBJ1-5; D: .; DNA: TGCGCCAGCAGCTTGGCGGCAGGGAATCAGCACCAGCATTTT; CDR3: CASSLAAGNQHQHF
V: TRBV7-9; size: few; J: TRBJ2-5; D: .; DNA: TGTGCCAACAGCCAGAAAGAGACCCAGTACTTC; CDR3: CANSQKETQYF
V: TRBV15; size: few; J: TRBJ1-2; D: .; DNA: TGTGCCAGTATCGCAGGGGTGAAAGGCTACACCTTC; CDR3: CASIAGVKGYTF
V: TRBV5-6; size: .; J: TRBJ1-6; D: .; DNA: TGTGCCAGCAGCGCCGATGCCCGGTCCTATAATTCACCCCTCCACTTT; CDR3: CASSADARSYNSPLHF
V: TRBV5-6; size: few; J: TRBJ2-1; D: .; DNA: TGTGTCAGCAGCTTGTTAGGGTTCGATGAGCAGTTCTTC; CDR3: CVSSLLGFDEQFF
V: TRBV12-3/TRBV12-4; size: .; J: TRBJ1-2; D: .; DNA: TGTGCCAGCAGTTTTACTAAGACCGGCTACACCTTC; CDR3: CASSFTKTGYTF
V: TRBV7-2; size: .; J: TRBJ2-7; D: .; DNA: TGTGCCGGTAGCTTAAGGTCGGAGAGACCCTACGAGCAGTACTTC; CDR3: CAGSLRSERPYEQYF
V: TRBV5-6; size: few; J: TRBJ1-4; D: .; DNA: TGTGCCAGCAGCTTCCCACCCGTGGATGAAAAACTGTTTTTT; CDR3: CASSFPPVDEKLFF
V: TRBV5-6; size: .; J: TRBJ2-1; D: .; DNA: TGTGCCAGCAGCTTGGGTTGGGATGCGTCGTATTATGAGCAGTTCTTC; CDR3: CASSLGWDASYYEQFF
V: TRBV7-2; size: .; J: TRBJ2-3; D: .; DNA: TGTGCCAGCAGCCCAGCTCGGAGCACAGATACGCAGTATTTT; CDR3: CASSPARSTDTQYF
V: TRBV6-6; size: once; J: TRBJ2-5; D: .; DNA: TGTGCCAGCAGTTACTTAACGGGACCTGGAAAGACCCAGTACTTC; CDR3: CASSYLTGPGKTQYF
V: TRBV4-2; size: few; J: TRBJ2-7; D: .; DNA: TGTGCCAGCAGCCAAGCGGTAGAGGGGGGTTTTTCCTACGAGCAGTACTTC; CDR3: CASSQAVEGGFSYEQYF
V: TRBV7-2; size: once; J: TRBJ1-1; D: .; DNA: TGTGCCAGCAGCTTAGCACCATCGGGTTTCAACACTGAAGCTTTCTTT; CDR3: CASSLAPSGFNTEAFF
V: TRBV28; size: .; J: TRBJ2-5; D: TRBD2; DNA: TGTGCCAGCAGTTTGTCTCGCGGGGGGGTTGAGACCCAGTACTTC; CDR3: CASSLSRGGVETQYF